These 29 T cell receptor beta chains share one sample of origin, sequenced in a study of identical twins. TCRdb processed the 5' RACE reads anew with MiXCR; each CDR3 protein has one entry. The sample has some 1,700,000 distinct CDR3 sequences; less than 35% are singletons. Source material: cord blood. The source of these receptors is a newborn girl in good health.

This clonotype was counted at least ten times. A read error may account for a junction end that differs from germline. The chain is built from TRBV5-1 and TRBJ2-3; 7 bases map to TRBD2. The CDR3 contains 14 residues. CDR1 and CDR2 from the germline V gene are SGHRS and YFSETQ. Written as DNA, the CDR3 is TGTGCCAGCAGCTTAGAGGGGAGGGGAGATACGCAGTATTTT. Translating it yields CASSLEGRGDTQYF.

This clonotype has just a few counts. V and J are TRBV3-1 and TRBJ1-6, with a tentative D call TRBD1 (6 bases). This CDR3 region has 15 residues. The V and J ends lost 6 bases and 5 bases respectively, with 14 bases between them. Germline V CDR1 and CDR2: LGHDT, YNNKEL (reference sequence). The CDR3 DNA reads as TGTGCCAGCAGGCTAGGGGGACGGAATAATTCACCCCTCCACTTT. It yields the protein CASRLGGRNNSPLHF.

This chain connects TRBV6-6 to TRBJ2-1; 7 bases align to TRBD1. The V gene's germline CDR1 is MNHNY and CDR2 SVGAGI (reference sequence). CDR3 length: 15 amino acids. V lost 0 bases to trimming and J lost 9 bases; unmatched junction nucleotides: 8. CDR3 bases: TGTGCCAGCAGTTACTCTCGGCTAGCAGGGGGTGAGCAGTTCTTC. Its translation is CASSYSRLAGGEQFF.

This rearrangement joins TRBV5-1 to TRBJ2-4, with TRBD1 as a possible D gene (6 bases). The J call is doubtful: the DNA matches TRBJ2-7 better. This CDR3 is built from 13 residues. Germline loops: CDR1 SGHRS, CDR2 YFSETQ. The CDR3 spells CASSNRVPYEQYF. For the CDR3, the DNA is TGCGCCAGCAGCAACAGGGTTCCTTACGAGCAGTACTTC.

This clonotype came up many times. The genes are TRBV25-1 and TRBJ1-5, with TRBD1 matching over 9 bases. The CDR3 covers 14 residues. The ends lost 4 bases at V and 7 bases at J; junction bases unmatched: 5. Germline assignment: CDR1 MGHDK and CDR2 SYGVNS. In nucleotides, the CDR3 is TGTGCCAGCAGTGTAACAGGGGGCGACCAGCCCCAGCATTTT. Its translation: CASSVTGGDQPQHF.

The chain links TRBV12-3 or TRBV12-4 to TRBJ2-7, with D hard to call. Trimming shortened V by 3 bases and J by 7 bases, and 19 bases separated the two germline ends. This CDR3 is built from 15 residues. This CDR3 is CASSFESHSYNEQYF. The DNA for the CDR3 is TGTGCCAGCAGTTTTGAGTCCCATTCCTACAATGAGCAGTACTTC.

CDR3 region: CATSDSPLEPREAFF. Written as DNA, the CDR3 is TGTGCCACCAGTGATTCCCCCTTGGAGCCTAGAGAAGCTTTCTTT. This sequence joins TRBV24-1 and TRBJ1-1; no clear D. V was pared by 2 bases and J by 8 bases, with 17 bases between. This CDR3 is 15 amino acids long. Germline CDR1 is KGHDR and CDR2 is SFDVKD.

CDR3 DNA sequence: TGTGCCAGCAGGAACATACGGACTAGCGGGAACTCCTACAATGAGCAGTTCTTC. Translating gives CASRNIRTSGNSYNEQFF. This chain uses TRBV11-2 with TRBJ2-1; 12 bases line up with TRBD2. The CDR3 extends over 18 amino acids. J gave up 0 bases and V 6 bases, and 9 bases lay outside the gene matches. Per the germline V gene, CDR1 is SGHAT and CDR2 is FQNNGV.

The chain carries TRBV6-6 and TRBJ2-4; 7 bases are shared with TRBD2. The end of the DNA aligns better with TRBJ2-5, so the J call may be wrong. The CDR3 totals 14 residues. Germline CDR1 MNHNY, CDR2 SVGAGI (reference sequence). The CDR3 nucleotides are TGTGCCAGTTCGGAAGGGACTACCCAAGAGACCCAGTACTTC. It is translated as CASSEGTTQETQYF.

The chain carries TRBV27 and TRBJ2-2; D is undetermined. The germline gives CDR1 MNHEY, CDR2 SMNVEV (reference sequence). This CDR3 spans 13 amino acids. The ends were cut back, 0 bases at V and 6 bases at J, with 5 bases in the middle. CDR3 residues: CASSLSKAGELFF. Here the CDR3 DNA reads TGTGCCAGCAGTTTATCGAAGGCCGGGGAGCTGTTTTTT.

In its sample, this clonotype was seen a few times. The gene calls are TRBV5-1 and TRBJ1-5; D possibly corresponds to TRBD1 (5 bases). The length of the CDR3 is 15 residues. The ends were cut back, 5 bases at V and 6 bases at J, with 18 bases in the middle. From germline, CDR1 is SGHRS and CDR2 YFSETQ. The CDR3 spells CASSGARSFSQPQHF. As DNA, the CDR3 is TGCGCCAGCAGTGGGGCCCGGTCATTTAGTCAGCCCCAGCATTTT.

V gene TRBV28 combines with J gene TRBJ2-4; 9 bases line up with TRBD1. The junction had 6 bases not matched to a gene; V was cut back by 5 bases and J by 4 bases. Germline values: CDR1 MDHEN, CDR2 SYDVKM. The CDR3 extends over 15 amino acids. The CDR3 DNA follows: TGTGCCAGCAGTGCCCCGACAGGGGGGAAAAACATTCAGTACTTC. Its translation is CASSAPTGGKNIQYF.

CDR3 in DNA: TGCAGTGCTAGAAGGTGGGAGGGTGGATGCAATGAGCAGTACTTC. Its protein product is CSARRWEGGCNEQYF. The chain has TRBV20-1 and TRBJ2-5; the match to TRBD2 covers 7 bases. In germline, CDR1 is DFQATT, CDR2 SNEGSKA (reference sequence). This CDR3 is built from 15 residues. Losses at the gene ends were 2 bases for V and 11 bases for J; bases not matched to a gene: 17.

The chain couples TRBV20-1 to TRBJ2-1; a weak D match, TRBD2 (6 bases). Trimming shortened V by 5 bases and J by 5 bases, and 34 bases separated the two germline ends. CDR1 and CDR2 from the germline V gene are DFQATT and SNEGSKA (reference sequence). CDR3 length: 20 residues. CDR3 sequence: CSASASYGVREKTLDNEQFF. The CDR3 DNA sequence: TGCAGTGCTTCGGCTAGTTACGGGGTTCGGGAGAAAACTCTTGACAATGAGCAGTTCTTC.

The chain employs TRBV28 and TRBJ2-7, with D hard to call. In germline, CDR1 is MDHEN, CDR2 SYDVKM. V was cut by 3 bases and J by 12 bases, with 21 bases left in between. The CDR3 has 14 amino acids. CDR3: CASSFVGLQETRYF. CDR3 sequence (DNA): TGTGCCAGCAGTTTTGTCGGGTTACAAGAGACCCGGTACTTC.

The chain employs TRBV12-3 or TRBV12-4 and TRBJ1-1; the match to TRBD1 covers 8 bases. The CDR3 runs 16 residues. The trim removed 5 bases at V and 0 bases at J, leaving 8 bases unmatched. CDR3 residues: CASSGQGGTMNTEAFF. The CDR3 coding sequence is TGTGCCAGCAGTGGACAGGGAGGAACAATGAACACTGAAGCTTTCTTT.

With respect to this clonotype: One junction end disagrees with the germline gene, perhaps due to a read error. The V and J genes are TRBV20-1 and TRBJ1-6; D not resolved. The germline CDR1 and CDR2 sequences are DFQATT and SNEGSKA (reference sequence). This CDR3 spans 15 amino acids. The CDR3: CSATWTGPRIAPLHF. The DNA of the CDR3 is TGTAGTGCTACGTGGACCGGGCCCCGTATTGCACCCCTCCACTTT.

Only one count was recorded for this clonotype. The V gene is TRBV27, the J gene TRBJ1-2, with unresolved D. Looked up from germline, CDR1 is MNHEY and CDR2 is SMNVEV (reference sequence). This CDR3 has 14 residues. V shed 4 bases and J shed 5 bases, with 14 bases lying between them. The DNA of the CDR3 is TGTGCCAGCAGTTGGAGCGGCAGGTATTATGGCTACACCTTC. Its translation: CASSWSGRYYGYTF.

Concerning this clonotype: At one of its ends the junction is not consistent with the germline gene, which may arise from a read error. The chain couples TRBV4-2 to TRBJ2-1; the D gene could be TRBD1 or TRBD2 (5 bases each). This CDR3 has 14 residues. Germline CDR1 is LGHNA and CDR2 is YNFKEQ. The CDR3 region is CASGQELGEREQFF. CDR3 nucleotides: TGTGCCAGCGGCCAAGAGTTAGGGGAGAGGGAGCAGTTCTTC.

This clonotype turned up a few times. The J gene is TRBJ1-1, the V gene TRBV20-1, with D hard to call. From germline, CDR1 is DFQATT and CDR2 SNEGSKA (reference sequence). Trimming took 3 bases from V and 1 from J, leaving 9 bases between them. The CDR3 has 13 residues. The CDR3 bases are TGCAGTGCTAGGCCCTGGGGGAACACTGAAGCTTTCTTT. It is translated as CSARPWGNTEAFF.

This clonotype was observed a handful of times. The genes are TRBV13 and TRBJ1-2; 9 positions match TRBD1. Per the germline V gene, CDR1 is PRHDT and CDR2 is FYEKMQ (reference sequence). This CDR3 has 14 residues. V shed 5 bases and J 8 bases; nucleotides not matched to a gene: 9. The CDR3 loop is CASSLRQGEGGYTF. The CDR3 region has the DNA TGTGCCAGCAGCCTAAGACAGGGGGAAGGGGGCTACACCTTC.

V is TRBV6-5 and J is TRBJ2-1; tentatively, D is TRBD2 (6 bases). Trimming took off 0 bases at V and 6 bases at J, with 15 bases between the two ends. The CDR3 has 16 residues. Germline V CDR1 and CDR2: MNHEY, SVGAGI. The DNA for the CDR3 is TGTGCCAGCAGTTACTCGAACCCGGGAGAACCCAATGAGCAGTTCTTC. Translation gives CASSYSNPGEPNEQFF.

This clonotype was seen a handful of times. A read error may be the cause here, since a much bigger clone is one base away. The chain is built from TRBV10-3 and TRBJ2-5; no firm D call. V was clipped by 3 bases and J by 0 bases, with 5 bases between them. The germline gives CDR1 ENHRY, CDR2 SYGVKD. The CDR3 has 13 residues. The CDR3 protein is CAISDRYQETQYF. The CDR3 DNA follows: TGTGCCATCAGTGACAGGTACCAAGAGACCCAGTACTTC.

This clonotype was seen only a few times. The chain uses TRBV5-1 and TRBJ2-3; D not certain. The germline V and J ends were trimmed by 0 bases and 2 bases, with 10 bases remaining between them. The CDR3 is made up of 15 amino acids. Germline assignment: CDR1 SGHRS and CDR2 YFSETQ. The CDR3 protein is CASSLVSTYTDTQYF. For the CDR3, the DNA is TGCGCCAGCAGCTTGGTTTCTACCTACACAGATACGCAGTATTTT.

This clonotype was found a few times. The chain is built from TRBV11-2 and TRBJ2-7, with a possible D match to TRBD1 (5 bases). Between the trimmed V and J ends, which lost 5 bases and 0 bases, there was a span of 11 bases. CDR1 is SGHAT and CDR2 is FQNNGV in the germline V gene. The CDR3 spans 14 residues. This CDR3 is CASSLQDTSYEQYF. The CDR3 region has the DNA TGTGCCAGCAGCCTCCAGGACACCTCCTACGAGCAGTACTTC. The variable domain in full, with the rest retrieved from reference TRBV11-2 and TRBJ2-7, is EAGVAQSPRYKIIEKRQSVAFWCNPISGHATLYWYQQILGQGPKLLIQFQNNGVVDDSQLPKDRFSAERLKGVDSTLKIQPAKLEDSAVYLCASSLQDTSYEQYFGPGTRLTVT.

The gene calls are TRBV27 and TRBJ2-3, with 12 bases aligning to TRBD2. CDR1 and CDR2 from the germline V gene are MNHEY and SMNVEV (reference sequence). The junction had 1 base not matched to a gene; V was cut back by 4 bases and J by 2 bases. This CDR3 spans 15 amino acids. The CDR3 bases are TGTGCCAGCAGTTGGACTAGCGGGGTCACAGATACGCAGTATTTT. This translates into CASSWTSGVTDTQYF.

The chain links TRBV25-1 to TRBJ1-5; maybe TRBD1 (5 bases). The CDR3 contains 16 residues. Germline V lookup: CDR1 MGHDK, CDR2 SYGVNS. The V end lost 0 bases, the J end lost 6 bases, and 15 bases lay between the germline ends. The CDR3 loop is CASSEYVIPGRQPQHF. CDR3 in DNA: TGTGCCAGCAGTGAATATGTTATTCCAGGGCGTCAGCCCCAGCATTTT. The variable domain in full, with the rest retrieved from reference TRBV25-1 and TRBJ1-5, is EADIYQTPRYLVIGTGKKITLECSQTMGHDKMYWYQQDPGMELHLIHYSYGVNSTEKGDLSSESTVSRIRTEHFPLTLESARPSHTSQYLCASSEYVIPGRQPQHFGDGTRLSIL.

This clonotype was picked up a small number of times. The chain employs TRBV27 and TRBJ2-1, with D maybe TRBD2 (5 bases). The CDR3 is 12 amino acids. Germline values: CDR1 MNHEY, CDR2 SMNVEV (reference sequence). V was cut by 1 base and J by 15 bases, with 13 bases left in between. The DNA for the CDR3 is TGTGCCAGCAGTTTATATGGGAGCAGTAGGTTCTTC. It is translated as CASSLYGSSRFF.

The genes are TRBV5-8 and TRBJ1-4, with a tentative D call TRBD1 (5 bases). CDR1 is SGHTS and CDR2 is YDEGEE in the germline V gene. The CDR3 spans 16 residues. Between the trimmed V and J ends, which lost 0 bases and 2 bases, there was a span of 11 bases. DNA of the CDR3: TGTGCCAGCAGCTTGGGGACACTGAACACTAATGAAAAACTGTTTTTT. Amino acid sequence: CASSLGTLNTNEKLFF. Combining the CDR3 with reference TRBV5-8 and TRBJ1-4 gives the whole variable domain EAGVTQSPTHLIKTRGQQATLRCSPISGHTSVYWYQQALGLGLQFLLWYDEGEERNRGNFPPRFSGRQFPNYSSELNVNALELEDSALYLCASSLGTLNTNEKLFFGSGTQLSVL.